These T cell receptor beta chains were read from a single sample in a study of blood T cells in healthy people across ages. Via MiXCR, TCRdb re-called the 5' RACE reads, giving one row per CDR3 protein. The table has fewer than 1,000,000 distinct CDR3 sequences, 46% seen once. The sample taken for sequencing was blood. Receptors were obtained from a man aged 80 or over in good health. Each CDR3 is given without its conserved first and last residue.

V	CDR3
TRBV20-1	SAVSWGQETQY
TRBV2	ASSEPTSGDKILSYNEQY
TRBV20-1	SASRFGDSNQPQH
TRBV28	ASSLQREALSSYNEQF
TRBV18	ASSPPSGGANEKLF
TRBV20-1	SARGAGGPGETQY
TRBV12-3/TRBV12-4	ASRSGPTGELF
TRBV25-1	ASSGAGGQNEQF
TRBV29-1	SVETGQGTDTQY
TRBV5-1	ASSLDGHAGELF
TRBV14	ASSQDRVGEQY
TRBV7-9	ASSPMSGSQNIQY
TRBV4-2	ASSQDGSRETQY
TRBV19	ASSIGDNAIGELF
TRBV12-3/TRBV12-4	ASSLELDRGRAEAF
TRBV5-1	ASSYEGSYEQY
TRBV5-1	AGSLQGPQNEQF
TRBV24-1	ATSDPGTSGKWADTQY
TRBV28	ASSLGYRGSAETQY
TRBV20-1	SATDTFNQPQH
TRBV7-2	ASSLASVGEQY
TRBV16	ASSQSVGAGRRYT
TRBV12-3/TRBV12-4	ASSLEWSDRGPKDNQPQH
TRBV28	ASRRTQGAHNEQF
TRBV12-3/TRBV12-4	ASSHGTSTYNEQF
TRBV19	ASSIVTSGVQYEQF
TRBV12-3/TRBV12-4	ASRFMGTGELF
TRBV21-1	ASSANKETGEQPQH
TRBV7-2	ASSSVADTQY
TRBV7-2	ASSLYDRASSYEQY
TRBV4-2	ASSQDITGQFYNEQF
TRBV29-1	SVAGTGARSYEQY
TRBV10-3	AISGTQGTDTQY
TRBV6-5	ASRRTGDNNEQF
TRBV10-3	AISESTSGGYEQY
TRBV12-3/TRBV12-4	ASTKSGQVTDTQY
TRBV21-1	ASSIGQGAPYEQY
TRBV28	ASRRDTQY
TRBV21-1	ASKFSLAGSQETQY
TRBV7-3	ASSLTNNSPLH
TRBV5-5	ASSLGGQGGSEQY
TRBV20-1	SASLGVGQPQH
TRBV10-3	AIRADTRGETQY
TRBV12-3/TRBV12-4	ASRTQSMGNEQF
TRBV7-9	ASSRGQGFYNSPLH
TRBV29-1	SVEMPGRQETQY
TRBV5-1	ASSLVARRGNNEQF
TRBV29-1	SVEETGVETQY
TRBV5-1	ASSLEGRGGAGELF
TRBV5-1	ASSSLSYNEQY
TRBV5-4	ASSLGTGDTYNSPLH
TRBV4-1	ASSLSDAHNEQF
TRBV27	ASSLRQSRETQY
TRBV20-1	SAPGVLQRRNEQF
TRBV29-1	SVDGTAYNEQF
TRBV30	AWSKQGNYGYT
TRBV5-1	ASSLIRGQSSYNEQF